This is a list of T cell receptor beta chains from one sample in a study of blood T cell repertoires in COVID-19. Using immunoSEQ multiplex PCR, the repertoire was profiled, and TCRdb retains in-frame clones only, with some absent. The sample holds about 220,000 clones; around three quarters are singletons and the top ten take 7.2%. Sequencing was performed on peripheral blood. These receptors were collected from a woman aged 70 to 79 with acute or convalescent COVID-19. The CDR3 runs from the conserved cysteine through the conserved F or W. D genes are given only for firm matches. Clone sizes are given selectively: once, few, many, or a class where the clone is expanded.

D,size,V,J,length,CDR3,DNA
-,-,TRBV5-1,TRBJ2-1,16,CASSGAEGASYNEQFF,TGCGCCAGCAGTGGTGCGGAGGGGGCCTCCTACAATGAGCAGTTCTTC
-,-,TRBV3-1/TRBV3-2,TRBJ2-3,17,CASSQDEVAELTDTQYF,TGTGCCAGCAGCCAAGATGAGGTAGCGGAGCTCACAGATACGCAGTATTTT
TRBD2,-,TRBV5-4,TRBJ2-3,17,CASSLDLAGGFTDTQYF,TGTGCCAGCAGCTTGGACCTAGCGGGGGGTTTCACAGATACGCAGTATTTT
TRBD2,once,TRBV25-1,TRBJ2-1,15,CASSGKTSGHNEQFF,TGTGCCAGCAGTGGAAAGACTAGCGGCCACAATGAGCAGTTCTTC
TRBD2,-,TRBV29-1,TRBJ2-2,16,CSVAAAGTANTGELFF,TGCAGCGTTGCGGCAGCGGGGACCGCGAACACCGGGGAGCTGTTTTTT
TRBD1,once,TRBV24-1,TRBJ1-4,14,CATSETGDNEKLFF,TGTGCCACCAGTGAGACAGGGGATAATGAAAAACTGTTTTTT
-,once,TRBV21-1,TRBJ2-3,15,CASSNQGQSTDTQYF,TGTGCCAGCAGCAATCAGGGACAGAGCACAGATACGCAGTATTTT
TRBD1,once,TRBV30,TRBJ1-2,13,CAWSPGTADGYTF,TGTGCCTGGAGTCCCGGGACAGCGGATGGCTACACCTTC
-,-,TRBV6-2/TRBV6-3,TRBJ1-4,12,CASSTRSEKLFF,TGTGCCAGCAGTACGCGGAGCGAAAAACTGTTTTTT
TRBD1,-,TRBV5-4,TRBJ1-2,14,CASSPTTGTGGYTF,TGTGCCAGCAGTCCAACGACCGGGACAGGGGGCTACACCTTC
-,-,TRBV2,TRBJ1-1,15,CASSEWPGANTEAFF,TGTGCCAGCAGTGAATGGCCAGGGGCGAACACTGAAGCTTTCTTT
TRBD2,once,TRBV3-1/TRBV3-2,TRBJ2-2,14,CASSPGTSAGELFF,TGTGCCAGCAGCCCCGGGACTAGCGCCGGGGAGCTGTTTTTT
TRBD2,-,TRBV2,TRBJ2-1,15,CASTLLAGGGNEQFF,TGTGCCAGCACCCTTCTAGCGGGGGGCGGCAATGAGCAGTTCTTC
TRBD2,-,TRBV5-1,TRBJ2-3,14,CASRVAGGQDTQYF,TGCGCCAGCAGAGTTGCGGGGGGGCAAGATACGCAGTATTTT
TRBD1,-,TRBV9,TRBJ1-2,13,CASSVGTGGGYTF,TGTGCCAGCAGCGTCGGGACAGGAGGTGGCTACACCTTC
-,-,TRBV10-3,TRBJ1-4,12,CAARGDDEKLFF,TGTGCCGCTCGGGGGGATGATGAAAAACTGTTTTTT
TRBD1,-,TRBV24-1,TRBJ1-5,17,CATSDRGGQEFNQPQHF,TGTGCCACCAGTGATAGGGGGGGACAGGAGTTCAATCAGCCCCAGCATTTT
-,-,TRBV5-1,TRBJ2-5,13,CASRTAFEETQYF,TGCGCCAGCCGAACAGCATTCGAGGAGACCCAGTACTTC
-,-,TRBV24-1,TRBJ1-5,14,CATSKAYSNQPQHF,TGTGCCACCAGTAAAGCGTATAGCAATCAGCCCCAGCATTTT
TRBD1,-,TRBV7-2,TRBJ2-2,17,CASSLRTGGVNTGELFF,TGTGCCAGCAGCTTACGGACAGGGGGCGTGAACACCGGGGAGCTGTTTTTT
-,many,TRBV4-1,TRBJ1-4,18,CASSQVVGIPRGGEKLFF,TGCGCCAGCAGCCAAGTCGTAGGCATCCCGCGGGGCGGGGAAAAACTGTTTTTT
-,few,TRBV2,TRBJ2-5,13,CASKGHNQETQYF,TGTGCCAGCAAGGGACATAACCAAGAGACCCAGTACTTC
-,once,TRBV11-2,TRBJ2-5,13,CASSLGLQETQYF,TGTGCCAGCAGCTTAGGACTCCAAGAGACCCAGTACTTC
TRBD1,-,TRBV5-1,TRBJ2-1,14,CASSERTGWNEQFF,TGCGCCAGCAGCGAAAGGACAGGGTGGAATGAGCAGTTCTTC
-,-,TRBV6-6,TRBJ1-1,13,CASSYGQGTEAFF,TGTGCCAGCAGTTACGGGCAGGGCACTGAAGCTTTCTTT
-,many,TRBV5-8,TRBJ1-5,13,CASSPGEGRPQHF,TGTGCCAGCAGCCCGGGGGAGGGCCGACCCCAGCATTTT
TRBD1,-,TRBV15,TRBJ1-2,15,CATSRGGQGDYGYTF,TGTGCCACCAGCAGAGGGGGACAGGGGGACTATGGCTACACCTTC
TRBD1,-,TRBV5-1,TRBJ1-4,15,CASRSGGAIGEKLFF,TGCGCCAGCAGGTCAGGGGGCGCGATCGGGGAAAAACTGTTTTTT
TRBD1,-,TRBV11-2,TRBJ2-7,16,CASSWRTGTGVNEQYF,TGTGCCAGCAGCTGGAGAACCGGGACAGGGGTCAACGAGCAGTACTTC
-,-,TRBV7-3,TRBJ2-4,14,CASSLTGPGNIQYF,TGTGCCAGCAGCTTAACGGGGCCGGGAAACATTCAGTACTTC
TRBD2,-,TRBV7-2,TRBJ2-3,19,CASSLFPRGGLFGTDTQYF,TGTGCCAGCAGCTTATTCCCACGGGGGGGCCTATTTGGAACAGATACGCAGTATTTT
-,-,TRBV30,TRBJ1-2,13,CAWSGTGTRGYTF,TGTGCCTGGAGCGGAACCGGGACTCGAGGCTACACCTTC
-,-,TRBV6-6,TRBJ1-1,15,CASSRTGLMNTEAFF,TGTGCCAGCAGTCGAACGGGACTCATGAACACTGAAGCTTTCTTT
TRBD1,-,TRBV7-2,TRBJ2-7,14,CASSLSQGAYEQYF,TGTGCCAGCAGCTTAAGTCAGGGGGCTTACGAGCAGTACTTC
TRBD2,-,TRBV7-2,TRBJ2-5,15,CASSFGGGEGETQYF,TGTGCCAGCAGCTTTGGCGGGGGGGAAGGGGAGACCCAGTACTTC
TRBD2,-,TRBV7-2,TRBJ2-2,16,CASSLNGGANTGELFF,TGTGCCAGCAGCTTAAACGGGGGGGCCAACACCGGGGAGCTGTTTTTT
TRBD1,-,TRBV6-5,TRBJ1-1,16,CASSFTGQGMNTEAFF,TGTGCCAGCAGTTTCACGGGACAGGGGATGAACACTGAAGCTTTCTTT
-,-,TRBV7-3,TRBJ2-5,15,CASSPGGRASETQYF,TGTGCCAGCAGCCCAGGGGGGAGAGCCTCGGAGACCCAGTACTTC
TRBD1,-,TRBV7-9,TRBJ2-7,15,CASSLAGTGTNEQYF,TGTGCCAGCAGCTTAGCCGGGACAGGGACCAACGAGCAGTACTTC
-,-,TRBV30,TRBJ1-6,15,CAWTVVRGGHSPLHF,TGTGCCTGGACCGTTGTACGCGGGGGACATTCACCCCTCCACTTT
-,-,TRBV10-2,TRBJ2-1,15,CASSETGVVANEQFF,TGCGCCAGCAGTGAGACCGGGGTAGTAGCCAATGAGCAGTTCTTC
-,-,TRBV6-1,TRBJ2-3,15,CASSEALNAPDTQYF,TGTGCCAGCAGTGAAGCGCTAAATGCCCCAGATACGCAGTATTTT
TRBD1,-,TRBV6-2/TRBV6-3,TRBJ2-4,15,CASSENRGSRNIQYF,TGTGCCAGCAGTGAGAACAGGGGGTCGAGAAACATTCAGTACTTC
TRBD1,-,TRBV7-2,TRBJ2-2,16,CASSLHGTGNTGELFF,TGTGCCAGCAGCTTACATGGGACAGGGAACACCGGGGAGCTGTTTTTT
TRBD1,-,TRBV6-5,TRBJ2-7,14,CASRGQGGPHEQYF,TGTGCCAGCAGGGGACAGGGTGGGCCCCACGAGCAGTACTTC
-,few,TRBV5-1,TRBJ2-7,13,CASSLGQRSEQYF,TGCGCCAGCAGCCTAGGACAGAGGAGCGAGCAGTACTTC
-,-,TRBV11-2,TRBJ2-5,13,CASSYERGETQYF,TGTGCCAGCAGCTACGAACGGGGGGAGACCCAGTACTTC
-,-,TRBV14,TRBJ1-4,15,CASSQVGAGAEKLFF,TGTGCCAGCAGCCAAGTGGGAGCGGGCGCTGAAAAACTGTTTTTT
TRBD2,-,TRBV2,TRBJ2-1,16,CASRVGLALAYNEQFF,TGTGCCAGCAGAGTGGGACTAGCCCTCGCCTACAATGAGCAGTTCTTC
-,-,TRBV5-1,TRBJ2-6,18,CASSGNSQGRTGANVLTF,TGCGCCAGCAGCGGTAATTCACAGGGGAGGACTGGGGCCAACGTCCTGACTTTC
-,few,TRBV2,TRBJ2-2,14,CASSISSPTGELFF,TGTGCCAGCTCTATTAGTAGCCCCACCGGGGAGCTGTTTTTT
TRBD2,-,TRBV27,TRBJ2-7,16,CASSFVGTSGEYEQYF,TGTGCCAGCAGTTTCGTCGGGACTAGCGGGGAATACGAGCAGTACTTC
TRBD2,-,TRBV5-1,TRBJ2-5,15,CASSLTGGIGETQYF,TGCGCCAGCAGCCTAACGGGGGGAATAGGGGAGACCCAGTACTTC
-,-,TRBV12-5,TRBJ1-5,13,CASGTDEGQPQHF,TGTGCTAGTGGTACAGATGAAGGTCAGCCCCAGCATTTT
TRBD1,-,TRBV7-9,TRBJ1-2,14,CASSYRTGYDGYTF,TGTGCCAGCAGCTACAGGACAGGTTACGATGGCTACACCTTC